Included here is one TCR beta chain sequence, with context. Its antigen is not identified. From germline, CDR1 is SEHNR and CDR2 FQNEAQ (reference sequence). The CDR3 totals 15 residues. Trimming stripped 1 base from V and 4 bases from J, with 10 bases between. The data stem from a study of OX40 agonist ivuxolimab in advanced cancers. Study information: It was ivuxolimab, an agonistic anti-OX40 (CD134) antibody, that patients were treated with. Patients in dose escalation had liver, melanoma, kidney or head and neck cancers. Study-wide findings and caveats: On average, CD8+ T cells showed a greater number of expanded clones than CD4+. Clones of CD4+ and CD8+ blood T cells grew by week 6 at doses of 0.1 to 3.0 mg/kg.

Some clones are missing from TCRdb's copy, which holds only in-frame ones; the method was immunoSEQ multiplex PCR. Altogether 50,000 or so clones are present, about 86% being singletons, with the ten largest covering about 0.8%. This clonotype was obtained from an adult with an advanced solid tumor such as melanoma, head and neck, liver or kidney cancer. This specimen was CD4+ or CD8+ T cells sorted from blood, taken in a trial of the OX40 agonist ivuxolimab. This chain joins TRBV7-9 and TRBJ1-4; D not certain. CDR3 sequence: CASSLGLPFNEKLFF. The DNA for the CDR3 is TGTGCCAGCAGCTTAGGACTGCCCTTTAATGAAAAACTGTTTTTT.